This paragraph reports one TCR beta chain. Its antigen is still unknown. This record comes from a study of blood T cells in healthy people across ages. General study points: Donors of long life had a larger count of naive CD4+ cells and greater diversity than aged donors.

Then a second PCR, running roughly 7 to 11 cycles, was carried out with a sample-barcoded 5' primer and a J-beta primer mix. Sequencing recovered at least 2.5 million CDR3-containing paired-end reads from each sample. TCRdb called the 5' RACE reads again in MiXCR, with one record for every CDR3 protein. The sample records about 580,000 distinct CDR3 sequences, under 55% being singletons. The specimen was blood. This TCR was recovered from a man aged 80 or over in good health.

CDR3 coding DNA: TGTGCCAGCAGTGAAATCTGGCCAGGGGGGTACACAGATACGCAGTATTTT. It encodes CASSEIWPGGYTDTQYF. The V call is TRBV6-1, the J call TRBJ2-3; D possibly corresponds to TRBD1 (7 bases). The CDR3 runs 17 residues. V was cut by 2 bases and J by 2 bases, with 17 bases left in between. The germline gives CDR1 MNHNS, CDR2 SASEGT.